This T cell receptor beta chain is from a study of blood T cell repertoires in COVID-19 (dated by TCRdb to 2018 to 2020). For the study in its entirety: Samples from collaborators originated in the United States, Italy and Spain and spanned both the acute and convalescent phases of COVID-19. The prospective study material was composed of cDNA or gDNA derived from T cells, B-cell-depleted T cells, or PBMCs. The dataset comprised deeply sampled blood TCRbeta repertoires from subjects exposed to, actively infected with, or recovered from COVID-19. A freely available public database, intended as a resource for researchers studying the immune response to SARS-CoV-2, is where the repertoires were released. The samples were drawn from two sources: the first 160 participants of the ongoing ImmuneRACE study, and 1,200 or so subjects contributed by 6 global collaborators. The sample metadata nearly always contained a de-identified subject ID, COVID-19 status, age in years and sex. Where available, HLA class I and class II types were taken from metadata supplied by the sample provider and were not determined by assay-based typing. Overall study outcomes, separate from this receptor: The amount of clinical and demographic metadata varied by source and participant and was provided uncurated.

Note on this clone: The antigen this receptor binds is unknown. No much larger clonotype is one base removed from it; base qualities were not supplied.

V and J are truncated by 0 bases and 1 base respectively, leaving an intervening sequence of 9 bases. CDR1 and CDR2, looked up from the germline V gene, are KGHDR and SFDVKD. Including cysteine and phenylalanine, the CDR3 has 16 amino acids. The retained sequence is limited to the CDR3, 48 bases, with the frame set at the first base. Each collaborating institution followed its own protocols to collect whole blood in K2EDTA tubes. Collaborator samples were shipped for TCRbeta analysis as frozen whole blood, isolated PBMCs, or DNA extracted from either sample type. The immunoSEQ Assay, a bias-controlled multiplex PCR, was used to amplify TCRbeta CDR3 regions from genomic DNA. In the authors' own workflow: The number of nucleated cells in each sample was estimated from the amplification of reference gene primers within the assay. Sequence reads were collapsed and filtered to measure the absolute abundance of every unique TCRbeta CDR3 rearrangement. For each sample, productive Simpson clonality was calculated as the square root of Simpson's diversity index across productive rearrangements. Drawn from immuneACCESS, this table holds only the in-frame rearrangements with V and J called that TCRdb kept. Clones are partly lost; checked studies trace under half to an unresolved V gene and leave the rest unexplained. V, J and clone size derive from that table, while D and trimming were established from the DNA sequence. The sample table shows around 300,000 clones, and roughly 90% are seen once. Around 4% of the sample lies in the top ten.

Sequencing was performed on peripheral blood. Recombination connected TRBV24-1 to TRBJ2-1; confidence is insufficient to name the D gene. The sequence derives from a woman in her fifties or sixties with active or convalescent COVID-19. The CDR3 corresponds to CATSDLRTSSYNEQFF. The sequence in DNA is TGTGCCACCAGTGATTTGCGAACGAGTTCCTACAATGAGCAGTTCTTC.